This TCR beta chain derives from a study of blood T cells in healthy people across ages. Together with a sample-barcoded 5' primer, a J-beta primer mix was included in a second PCR lasting about 7 to 12 cycles. A template-switch adaptor containing 12 random nucleotides labeled each cDNA molecule. TCRdb called the 5' RACE reads again in MiXCR, with one record for every CDR3 protein. The sample has around 870,000 distinct CDR3 sequences, around 26% seen once. CDR3 length: 12 amino acids. Germline values: CDR1 MDHEN, CDR2 SYDVKM. Trimming stripped 5 bases from V and 3 bases from J, with 7 bases between. Isolation per sample recovered at least 6.5 million PBMCs.

This chain uses TRBV28 with TRBJ1-1; D is unclear. The origin of this receptor is a woman of 80 years or more in good health. Sequenced: blood. The CDR3 is CASSGMDTEAFF. The CDR3 nucleotides are TGTGCCAGCAGTGGCATGGACACTGAAGCTTTCTTT.